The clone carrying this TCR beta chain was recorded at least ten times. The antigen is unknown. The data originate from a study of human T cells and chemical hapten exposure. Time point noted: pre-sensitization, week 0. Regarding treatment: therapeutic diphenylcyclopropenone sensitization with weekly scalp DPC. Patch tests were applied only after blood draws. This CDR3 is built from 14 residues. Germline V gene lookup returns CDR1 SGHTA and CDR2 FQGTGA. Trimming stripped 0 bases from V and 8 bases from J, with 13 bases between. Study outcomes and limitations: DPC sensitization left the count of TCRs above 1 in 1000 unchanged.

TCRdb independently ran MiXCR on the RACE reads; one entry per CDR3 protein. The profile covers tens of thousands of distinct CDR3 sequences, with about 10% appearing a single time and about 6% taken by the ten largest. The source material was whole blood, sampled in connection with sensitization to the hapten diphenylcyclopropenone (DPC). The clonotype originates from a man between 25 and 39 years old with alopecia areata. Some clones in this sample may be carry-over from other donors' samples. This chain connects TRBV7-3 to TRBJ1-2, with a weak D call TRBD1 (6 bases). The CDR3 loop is CASSLTGRGGGYTF. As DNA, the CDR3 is TGTGCCAGCAGCTTAACGGGCAGGGGAGGAGGCTACACCTTC.